This paragraph covers one T cell receptor (beta chain) sequence. Sequencing used immunoSEQ multiplex PCR; TCRdb keeps in-frame clones, though not all of them. The sample lists around 70,000 clones, approximately 94% occurring once. This sample was included in a study of technical replicates of blood from a handful of donors. Germline CDR1 MNHEY, CDR2 SVGAGI. The ends lost 5 bases at V and 11 bases at J; junction bases unmatched: 4. The CDR3 covers 11 residues. The chain couples TRBV6-5 to TRBJ1-1, with TRBD1 matching over 8 bases. This receptor was identified in a human donor in good health. Specimen: T cells isolated from PBMCs. For the CDR3, the DNA is TGTGCCAGCAGTAGGACAGGGACGGCTTTCTTT. Translating gives CASSRTGTAFF.